Detailed here is one T cell receptor beta chain. Its antigen is undetermined. These data are taken from a study of T-cell reconstitution after alpha-beta-depleted transplantation in children. Notes on the study in general: The origin of alpha-beta T cells about two months after transplant was reportedly several hundred expanded graft clones. For some patients, TCRbeta diversity was high at day 60 because of recipient T cells and thymic progenitors that survived.

It was with unique molecular identifiers that the TCRbeta library was prepared. TCRdb re-called the PCR reads through MiXCR, storing one row per CDR3 protein. The sample yields 440,000 or so distinct CDR3 sequences, roughly two fifths seen once. CDR1 is MNHEY, CDR2 SMNVEV, per germline (reference sequence). Unmatched junction bases numbered 8, after V lost 5 bases and J lost 15 bases. The CDR3 runs 12 residues. This chain joins TRBV27 and TRBJ2-3; 10 nucleotides align to TRBD2. The origin of this receptor is a girl aged 2-10 years with aplastic anemia, due to receive a stem cell transplant. Here the sequenced sample was PBMCs, taken before TCRalphabeta/CD19-depleted stem cell transplant. The CDR3 protein is CASSPTSGKYYF. DNA of the CDR3: TGTGCCAGCAGTCCCACTAGCGGGAAGTATTATTTT.